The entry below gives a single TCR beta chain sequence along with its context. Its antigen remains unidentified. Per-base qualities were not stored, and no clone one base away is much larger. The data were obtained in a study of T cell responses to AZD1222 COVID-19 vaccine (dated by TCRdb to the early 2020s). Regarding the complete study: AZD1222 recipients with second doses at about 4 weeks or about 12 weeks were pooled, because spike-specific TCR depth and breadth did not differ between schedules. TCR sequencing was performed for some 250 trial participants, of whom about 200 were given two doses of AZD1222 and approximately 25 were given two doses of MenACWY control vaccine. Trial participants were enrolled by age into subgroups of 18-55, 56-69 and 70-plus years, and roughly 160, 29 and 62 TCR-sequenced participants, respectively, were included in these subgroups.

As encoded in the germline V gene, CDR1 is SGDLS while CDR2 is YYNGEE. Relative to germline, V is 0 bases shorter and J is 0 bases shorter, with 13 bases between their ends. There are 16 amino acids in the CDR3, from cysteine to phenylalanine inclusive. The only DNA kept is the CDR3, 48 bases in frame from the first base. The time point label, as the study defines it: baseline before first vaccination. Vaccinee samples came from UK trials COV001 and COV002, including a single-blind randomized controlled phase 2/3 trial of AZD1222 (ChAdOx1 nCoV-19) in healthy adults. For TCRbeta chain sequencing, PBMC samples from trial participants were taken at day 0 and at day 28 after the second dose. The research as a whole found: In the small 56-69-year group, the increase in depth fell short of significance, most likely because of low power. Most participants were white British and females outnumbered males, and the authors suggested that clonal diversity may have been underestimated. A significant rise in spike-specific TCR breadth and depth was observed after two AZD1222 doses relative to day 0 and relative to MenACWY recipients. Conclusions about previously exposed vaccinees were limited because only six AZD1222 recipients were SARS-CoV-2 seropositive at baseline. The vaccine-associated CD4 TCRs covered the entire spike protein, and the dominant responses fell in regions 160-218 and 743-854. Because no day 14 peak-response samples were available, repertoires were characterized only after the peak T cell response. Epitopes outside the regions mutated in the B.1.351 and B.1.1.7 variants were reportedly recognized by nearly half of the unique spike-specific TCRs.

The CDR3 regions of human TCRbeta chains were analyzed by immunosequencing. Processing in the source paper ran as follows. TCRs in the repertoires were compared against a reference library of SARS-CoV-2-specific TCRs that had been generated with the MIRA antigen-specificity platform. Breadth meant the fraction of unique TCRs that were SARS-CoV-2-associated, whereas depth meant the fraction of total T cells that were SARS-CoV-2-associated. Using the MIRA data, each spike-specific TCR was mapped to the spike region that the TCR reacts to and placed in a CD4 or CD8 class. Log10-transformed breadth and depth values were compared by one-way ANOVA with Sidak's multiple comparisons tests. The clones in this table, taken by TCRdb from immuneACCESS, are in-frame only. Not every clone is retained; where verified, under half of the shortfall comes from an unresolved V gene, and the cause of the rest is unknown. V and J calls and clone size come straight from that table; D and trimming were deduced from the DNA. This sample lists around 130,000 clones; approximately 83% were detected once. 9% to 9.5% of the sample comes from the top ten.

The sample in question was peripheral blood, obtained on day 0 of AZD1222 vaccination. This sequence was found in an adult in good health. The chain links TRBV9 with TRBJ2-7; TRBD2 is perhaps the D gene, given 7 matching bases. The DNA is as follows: TGTGCCAGCAGCGTAGACGGGGGGCAAAGCTCCTACGAGCAGTACTTC. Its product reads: CASSVDGGQSSYEQYF.